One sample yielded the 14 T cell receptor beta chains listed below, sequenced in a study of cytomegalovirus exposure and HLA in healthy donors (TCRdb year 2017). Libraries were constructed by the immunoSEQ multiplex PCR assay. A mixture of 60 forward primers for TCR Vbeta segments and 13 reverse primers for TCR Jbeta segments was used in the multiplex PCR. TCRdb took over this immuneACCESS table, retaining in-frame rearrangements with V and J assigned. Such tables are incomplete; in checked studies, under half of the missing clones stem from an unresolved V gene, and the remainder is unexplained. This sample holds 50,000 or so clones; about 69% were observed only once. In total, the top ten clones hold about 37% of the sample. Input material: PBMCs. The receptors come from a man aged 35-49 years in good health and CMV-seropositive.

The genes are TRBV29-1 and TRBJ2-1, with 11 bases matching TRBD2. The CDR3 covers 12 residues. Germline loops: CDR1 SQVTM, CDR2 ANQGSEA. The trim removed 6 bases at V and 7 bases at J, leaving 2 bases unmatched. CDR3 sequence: CSVGLAGNEQFF. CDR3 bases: TGCAGCGTCGGACTAGCGGGTAATGAGCAGTTCTTC.

The CDR3 loop reads CASSHQDREIETQYF. The CDR3 DNA is TGCGCCAGCAGCCACCAGGACAGGGAAATAGAGACCCAGTACTTC. The chain carries TRBV10-2 and TRBJ2-5; 8 bases line up with TRBD1. The V and J ends lost 6 bases and 4 bases, in that order; junction bases with no gene match: 10. The length of the CDR3 is 15 residues. The germline V gene has CDR1 WSHSY and CDR2 SAAADI.

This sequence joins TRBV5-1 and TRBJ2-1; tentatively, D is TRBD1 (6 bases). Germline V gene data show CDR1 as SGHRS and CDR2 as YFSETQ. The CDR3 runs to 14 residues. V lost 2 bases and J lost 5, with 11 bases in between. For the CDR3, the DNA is TGCGCCAGCAGCTTACAGGGACGGGACAATGAGCAGTTCTTC. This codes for CASSLQGRDNEQFF.

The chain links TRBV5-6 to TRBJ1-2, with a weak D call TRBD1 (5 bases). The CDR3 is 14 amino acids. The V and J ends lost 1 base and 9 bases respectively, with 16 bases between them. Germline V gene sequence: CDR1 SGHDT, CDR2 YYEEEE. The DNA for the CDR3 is TGTGCCAGCAGCTTGAGGAGACAGACCATGAGCTACACCTTC. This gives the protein CASSLRRQTMSYTF. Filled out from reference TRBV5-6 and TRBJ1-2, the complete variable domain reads DAGVTQSPTHLIKTRGQQVTLRCSPKSGHDTVSWYQQALGQGPQFIFQYYEEEERQRGNFPDRFSGHQFPNYSSELNVNALLLGDSALYLCASSLRRQTMSYTFGSGTRLTVV.

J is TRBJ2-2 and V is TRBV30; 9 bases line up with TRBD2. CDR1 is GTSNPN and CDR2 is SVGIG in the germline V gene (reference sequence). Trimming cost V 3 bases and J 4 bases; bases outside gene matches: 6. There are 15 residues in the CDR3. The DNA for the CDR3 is TGTGCCTGGAGCAGGCGGGGGGGCAGCACCGGGGAGCTGTTTTTT. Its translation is CAWSRRGGSTGELFF.

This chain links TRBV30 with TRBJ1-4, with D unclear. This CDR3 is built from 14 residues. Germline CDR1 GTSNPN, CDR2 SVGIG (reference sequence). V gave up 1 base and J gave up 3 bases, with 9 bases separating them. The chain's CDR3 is CAWSGSLPNEKLFF. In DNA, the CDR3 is TGTGCCTGGAGTGGCAGTTTACCTAATGAAAAACTGTTTTTT.

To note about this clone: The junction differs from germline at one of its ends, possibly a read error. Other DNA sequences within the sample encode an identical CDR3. In nucleotides, the CDR3 is TGCGCCAGCAGCGTACAGGGGGGTGGGAACACTGAAGCCTTCTTT. This gives the protein CASSVQGGGNTEAFF. This chain uses TRBV5-1 with TRBJ1-1; 8 nucleotides agree with TRBD1. This CDR3 contains 15 residues. Germline-derived CDR1 and CDR2 are SGHRS and YFSETQ.

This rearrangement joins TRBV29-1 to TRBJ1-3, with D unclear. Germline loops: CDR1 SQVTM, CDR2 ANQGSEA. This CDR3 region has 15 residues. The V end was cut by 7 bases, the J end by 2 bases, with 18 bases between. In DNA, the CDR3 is TGCAGCGCGGTTAATCCAATTGAACCTGGAAACACCATATATTTT. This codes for CSAVNPIEPGNTIYF. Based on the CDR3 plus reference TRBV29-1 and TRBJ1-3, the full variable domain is SAVISQKPSRDICQRGTSLTIQCQVDSQVTMMFWYRQQPGQSLTLIATANQGSEATYESGFVIDKFPISRPNLTFSTLTVSNMSPEDSSIYLCSAVNPIEPGNTIYFGEGSWLTVV.

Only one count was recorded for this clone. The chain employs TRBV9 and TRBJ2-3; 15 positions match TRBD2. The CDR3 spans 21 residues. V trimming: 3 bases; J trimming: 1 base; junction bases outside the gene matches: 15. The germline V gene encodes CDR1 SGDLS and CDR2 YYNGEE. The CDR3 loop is CASSATIWTSGGAGGTDTQYF. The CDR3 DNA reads TGTGCCAGCAGCGCGACGATCTGGACTAGCGGGGGGGCCGGAGGCACAGATACGCAGTATTTT.

The CDR3 is CASSLRQHSNQPQHF. The CDR3 DNA sequence: TGTGCCAGCAGCTTGCGACAGCACAGCAATCAGCCCCAGCATTTT. This chain joins TRBV5-6 and TRBJ1-5; a weak D match, TRBD1 (5 bases). CDR1 is SGHDT and CDR2 is YYEEEE in the germline V gene. Trimming left V 1 base short and J 1 base short, with 9 bases between. The CDR3 loop spans 15 amino acids.

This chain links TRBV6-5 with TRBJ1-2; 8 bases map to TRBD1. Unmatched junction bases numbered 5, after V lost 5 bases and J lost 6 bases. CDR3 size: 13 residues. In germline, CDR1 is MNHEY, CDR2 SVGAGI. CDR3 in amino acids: CASSPGQGDGYTF. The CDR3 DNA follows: TGTGCCAGCAGTCCCGGACAGGGAGATGGCTACACCTTC.

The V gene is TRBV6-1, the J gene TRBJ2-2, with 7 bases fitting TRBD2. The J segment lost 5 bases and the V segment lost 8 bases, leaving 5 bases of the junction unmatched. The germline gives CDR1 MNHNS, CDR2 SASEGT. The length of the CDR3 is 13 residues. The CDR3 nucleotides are TGTGCCAGCCCTCGGGAGGCGACCGGGGAGCTGTTTTTT. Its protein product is CASPREATGELFF.

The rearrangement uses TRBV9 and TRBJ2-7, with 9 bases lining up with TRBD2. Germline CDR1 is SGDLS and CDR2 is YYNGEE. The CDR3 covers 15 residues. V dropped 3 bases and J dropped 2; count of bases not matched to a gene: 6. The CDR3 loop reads CASSASGGFTYEQYF. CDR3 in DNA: TGTGCCAGCAGCGCCAGCGGGGGGTTTACCTACGAGCAGTACTTC.

The CDR3 DNA reads TGTGCCAGCAGCCCGAGGACAGGGAACTATGGCTACACCTTC. Its translation is CASSPRTGNYGYTF. The chain links TRBV5-5 to TRBJ1-2; the match to TRBD1 covers 8 bases. Trimming cost V 4 bases and J 2 bases; bases outside gene matches: 4. Germline CDR1 and CDR2: SGHKS and YYEKEE (reference sequence). The CDR3 extends over 14 amino acids.